The 21 T cell receptor beta chains given below trace back to one sample, sequenced in a study of cytomegalovirus exposure and HLA in healthy donors. The PCR ran on 60 Vbeta and 13 Jbeta primers. Sequencing was performed with immunoSEQ multiplex PCR; in TCRdb, only in-frame clones are kept and a portion is missing. The sample lists approximately 150,000 clones; 77% were seen once. Sequencing input: PBMCs. The receptors here all came from a woman aged 25-40 years in good health and CMV-seropositive.

V usage is TRBV25-1 and J usage is TRBJ2-5; TRBD2 matches 7 bases. Germline assignment: CDR1 MGHDK and CDR2 SYGVNS. Trimming cost V 5 bases and J 1 base; bases outside gene matches: 13. The CDR3 sequence is 17 residues long. CDR3 sequence: CASSLPLRLAAQETQYF. Here the CDR3 DNA reads TGTGCCAGCAGTCTCCCCTTGCGCCTAGCGGCCCAAGAGACCCAGTACTTC.

V usage is TRBV14 and J usage is TRBJ2-7, with 11 bases that match TRBD2. The CDR3 extends over 15 amino acids. From germline, CDR1 is SGHDN and CDR2 FVKESK. The ends lost 4 bases at V and 4 bases at J; junction bases unmatched: 6. The CDR3 is CASSPGLAELYEQYF. The CDR3 DNA follows: TGTGCCAGCAGCCCGGGACTAGCGGAACTGTACGAGCAGTACTTC.

The CDR3 sequence: CASSLGRRGTDTQYF. For the CDR3, the DNA is TGTGCCAGCAGCTTAGGTCGCAGGGGGACAGATACGCAGTATTTT. The V call is TRBV7-6, the J call TRBJ2-3, with 7 positions matching TRBD1. Per the germline V gene, CDR1 is SGHVS and CDR2 is FNYEAQ. This CDR3 spans 15 amino acids. With 1 base clipped from V and 3 bases from J, the junction kept 4 bases outside the gene matches. The entire variable domain, with the rest obtained from reference TRBV7-6 and TRBJ2-3, is as follows: GAGVSQSPRYKVTKRGQDVALRCDPISGHVSLYWYRQALGQGPEFLTYFNYEAQQDKSGLPNDRFSAERPEGSISTLTIQRTEQRDSAMYRCASSLGRRGTDTQYFGPGTRLTVL.

This clone turned up a few times. V is TRBV30 and J is TRBJ1-1; TRBD1 matches 7 bases. The CDR3 is 15 amino acids. Germline lookup yields CDR1 GTSNPN and CDR2 SVGIG (reference sequence). V lost 4 bases, J lost 0 bases, and 8 bases stayed unmatched. In DNA, the CDR3 is TGTGCCTGGACCCAGGGGGAACTCATGAACACTGAAGCTTTCTTT. It codes for CAWTQGELMNTEAFF. The full variable domain, completed using reference TRBV30 and TRBJ1-1, is SQTIHQWPATLVQPVGSPLSLECTVEGTSNPNLYWYRQAAGRGLQLLFYSVGIGQISSEVPQNLSASRPQDRQFILSSKKLLLSDSGFYLCAWTQGELMNTEAFFGQGTRLTVV.

This clone has more than one count but fewer than ten. The chain is built from TRBV5-1 and TRBJ1-1, with 7 positions matching TRBD1. In germline, CDR1 is SGHRS, CDR2 YFSETQ. After removal of 4 bases from V and 11 bases from J, the junction contained 11 bases not matched to a gene. The CDR3 is 13 residues long. The CDR3 nucleotides read TGCGCCAGCAGCAGCGAGGGGGCGGGTTTGGCTTTCTTT. It yields the protein CASSSEGAGLAFF.

V gene TRBV27 combines with J gene TRBJ2-5; the match to TRBD1 covers 9 bases. Trimming took 4 bases from V and 2 from J; bases not matched to a gene: 8. Per germline, CDR1 MNHEY and CDR2 SMNVEV (reference sequence). This CDR3 is built from 16 residues. The CDR3 loop is CASSYLTGGEQETQYF. For the CDR3, the DNA is TGTGCCAGCAGTTACTTGACAGGGGGAGAGCAAGAGACCCAGTACTTC.

The rearrangement links TRBV7-9 to TRBJ2-1; 7 positions agree with TRBD2. This CDR3 spans 15 amino acids. The V gene end was trimmed by 7 bases and the J gene end by 5 bases; junction bases not matched to a gene: 11. CDR1 and CDR2 (germline): SEHNR, FQNEAQ (reference sequence). The CDR3 loop is CASIRESGNHNEQFF. Here the CDR3 DNA reads TGTGCCAGCATCCGGGAGAGCGGGAACCACAATGAGCAGTTCTTC.

The genes are TRBV30 and TRBJ2-1; the D is unclear. The CDR3 has 12 amino acids. In germline, CDR1 is GTSNPN, CDR2 SVGIG (reference sequence). The ends were cut back, 7 bases at V and 6 bases at J, with 13 bases in the middle. CDR3: CALTFLSNEQFF. The CDR3 DNA reads as TGTGCCTTAACGTTCCTATCCAATGAGCAGTTCTTC.

The chain uses TRBV28 and TRBJ1-1, with a weak D call TRBD1 (6 bases). The CDR3 loop spans 13 amino acids. Trimming took off 7 bases at V and 0 bases at J, with 9 bases between the two ends. Germline V gene data show CDR1 as MDHEN and CDR2 as SYDVKM. The CDR3 nucleotides are TGTGCCAGCATGGACAGACTGAACACTGAAGCTTTCTTT. The encoded protein is CASMDRLNTEAFF.

The CDR3 protein is CAWGGGEGGYTF. The CDR3 DNA reads TGTGCCTGGGGCGGGGGGGAAGGGGGCTACACCTTC. The chain combines TRBV30 with TRBJ1-2; D might be TRBD1 (5 bases). Trimming took 5 bases from V and 8 from J, leaving 15 bases between them. Germline CDR1 and CDR2: GTSNPN and SVGIG (reference sequence). The CDR3 is 12 amino acids.

With regard to this clone: The junction and the germline gene differ at one end; a read error may be behind it. The CDR3 sequence: CTSSLGVTGEQYF. DNA for the CDR3: TGTACCAGCAGCTTAGGCGTCACTGGCGAGCAGTACTTC. The gene calls are TRBV11-3 and TRBJ2-7; the D is unclear. Germline V lookup: CDR1 SGHNT, CDR2 YENEEA. The CDR3 is 13 amino acids.

This clone was counted between two and nine times. V usage is TRBV28 and J usage is TRBJ2-7; possibly TRBD1 for D (6 bases). There are 11 residues in the CDR3. V shed 5 bases and J shed 6 bases, with 8 bases lying between them. Germline lookup yields CDR1 MDHEN and CDR2 SYDVKM. CDR3 in amino acids: CASSPGVEQYF. Written as DNA, the CDR3 is TGTGCCAGCAGTCCAGGGGTCGAGCAGTACTTC.

This clone was detected only a few times. The CDR3: CASSLEPGMAFF. DNA for the CDR3: TGCGCCAGCAGCTTGGAGCCGGGGATGGCTTTCTTT. This chain connects TRBV5-1 to TRBJ1-1; D unclear. Trimming removed 0 bases at V and 11 bases at J, with 11 bases between. The CDR3 runs to 12 residues. Germline V gene sequence: CDR1 SGHRS, CDR2 YFSETQ.

The genes are TRBV4-1 and TRBJ2-1; D may be TRBD2 (6 bases). In germline, CDR1 is MGHRA, CDR2 YSYEKL. Trimming pared 4 bases from V and 0 bases from J, leaving 10 bases between. The CDR3 has 15 residues. The CDR3, as DNA: TGCGCCAGCAGCCCCGGAGGGACCTCCTACAATGAGCAGTTCTTC. Translated, it gives CASSPGGTSYNEQFF.

This clone was seen only a few times. This chain uses TRBV30 with TRBJ2-7; the match to TRBD2 covers 9 bases. J gave up 2 bases and V 4 bases, and 3 bases lay outside the gene matches. This CDR3 has 13 residues. Germline V lookup: CDR1 GTSNPN, CDR2 SVGIG (reference sequence). The CDR3 loop reads CAWTSGTTYEQYF. CDR3 bases: TGTGCCTGGACTAGCGGGACAACCTACGAGCAGTACTTC.

The CDR3 nucleotides read TGCAGCGTTGAAGGGCCAGGGGGGACCCGAAACACTGAAGCTTTCTTT. Its protein is CSVEGPGGTRNTEAFF. The genes are TRBV29-1 and TRBJ1-1; the match to TRBD1 covers 7 bases. This CDR3 region has 16 residues. V gave up 1 base and J gave up 2 bases; unmatched junction bases: 10. From germline, CDR1 is SQVTM and CDR2 ANQGSEA.

This clone has a handful of counts. The gene calls are TRBV25-1 and TRBJ2-5; no clear D. The V gene's germline CDR1 is MGHDK and CDR2 SYGVNS. V was pared by 2 bases and J by 2 bases, with 9 bases between. The CDR3 extends over 14 amino acids. The CDR3 loop reads CASSERRQQETQYF. The CDR3 nucleotides read TGTGCCAGCAGTGAAAGGCGGCAGCAAGAGACCCAGTACTTC. Drawing the rest from reference TRBV25-1 and TRBJ2-5, the complete variable domain is EADIYQTPRYLVIGTGKKITLECSQTMGHDKMYWYQQDPGMELHLIHYSYGVNSTEKGDLSSESTVSRIRTEHFPLTLESARPSHTSQYLCASSERRQQETQYFGPGTRLLVL.

CDR3 residues: CASSVALTGAAYEQYF. CDR3 DNA sequence: TGTGCCAGCAGCGTAGCCTTAACAGGGGCCGCCTACGAGCAGTACTTC. The rearrangement joins TRBV9 to TRBJ2-7; 7 bases map to TRBD1. The CDR3 has 16 residues. Looked up from germline, CDR1 is SGDLS and CDR2 is YYNGEE. V lost 0 bases, J lost 2 bases, and 8 bases stayed unmatched.

The rearrangement uses TRBV28 and TRBJ2-1; 7 bases fit TRBD2. This CDR3 has 17 amino acids. With V trimmed by 6 bases and J by 6 bases, 17 bases remained unmatched. Germline V gene sequence: CDR1 MDHEN, CDR2 SYDVKM. As DNA, the CDR3 is TGTGCCAGCAGCCCCCCCTCCCCCGCGGGAGCTATCAATGAGCAGTTCTTC. Encoded protein: CASSPPSPAGAINEQFF.

The chain couples TRBV9 to TRBJ2-2; no clear D gene. Germline V gene lookup returns CDR1 SGDLS and CDR2 YYNGEE. This CDR3 region has 15 residues. V lost 0 bases and J lost 0, with 6 bases in between. The CDR3 is CASSVVDTNTGELFF. In DNA form, the CDR3 reads TGTGCCAGCAGCGTAGTTGACACGAACACCGGGGAGCTGTTTTTT. The full variable domain, with the rest looked up from reference TRBV9 and TRBJ2-2, is DSGVTQTPKHLITATGQRVTLRCSPRSGDLSVYWYQQSLDQGLQFLIQYYNGEERAKGNILERFSAQQFPDLHSELNLSSLELGDSALYFCASSVVDTNTGELFFGEGSRLTVL.

The genes are TRBV5-5 and TRBJ2-3; D is possibly TRBD1 (5 bases). Trimming cost V 2 bases and J 2 bases, with 6 bases left between them. From germline, CDR1 is SGHKS and CDR2 YYEKEE (reference sequence). The CDR3 is 13 amino acids. The DNA of the CDR3 is TGTGCCAGCAGCTTCAGGGTCACAGATACGCAGTATTTT. Amino acid sequence: CASSFRVTDTQYF.